These T cell receptor beta chains were read from a single sample in a study of T-cell memory formation after mild COVID-19. TCRdb re-analysed the 5' RACE reads in MiXCR, keeping a single row per CDR3 protein. The sample holds over 350,000 distinct CDR3 sequences, around 24% seen once. Sequencing used PBMCs or a T cell subset sorted from them (not recorded which). These receptors were collected from an adult woman who had mild COVID-19 (a few samples of this study predate the infection). Cell type and time point are not known. The CDR3 runs from the conserved cysteine through the conserved F or W. D genes are given only for firm matches. Clone size, where shown, is once, few, many, or a class for clones that have expanded.

>TRBV6-5|few|TRBJ1-3|-
TGTGCCAGCAGGCATTCCAGTGGGGGCTCTGGAAACACCATATATTTT
CASRHSSGGSGNTIYF
>TRBV29-1|few|TRBJ2-1|TRBD2
TGCAGCGTTGTGGCTAGCGGGAGATTATACAATGAGCAGTTCTTC
CSVVASGRLYNEQFF
>TRBV4-1|-|TRBJ1-5|TRBD1
TGCGCCAGCAGCCGCGGGATTCGGCCAGGGGGCCGACAGCCCCAGCATTTT
CASSRGIRPGGRQPQHF
>TRBV21-1|-|TRBJ2-3|-
TGTGCCAGCAGCCCCTCCTCTGGGGGTCTGACAGATACGCAGTATTTT
CASSPSSGGLTDTQYF
>TRBV6-5|once|TRBJ1-4|-
TGTGCCAGCAGAAGAGACCCCTGGGGTAATGAAAAACTGTTTTTT
CASRRDPWGNEKLFF
>TRBV6-2/TRBV6-3|-|TRBJ2-1|TRBD2
TGTGCCAGCAATCTAGCGGGAGTAGACAATGAGCAGTTCTTC
CASNLAGVDNEQFF
>TRBV12-3/TRBV12-4|-|TRBJ1-1|-
TGTGCCAGCAGTGGACAGTCCGGGGTGTCGGCTTTCTTT
CASSGQSGVSAFF
>TRBV11-3|-|TRBJ2-3|-
TGTGCCAGCAGCGTCCCCAGGGTTGCAGATACGCAGTATTTT
CASSVPRVADTQYF
>TRBV30|few|TRBJ2-2|-
TGTGCCTGGAGTTCCGGGAACACCGGGGAGCTGTTTTTT
CAWSSGNTGELFF
>TRBV2|few|TRBJ2-1|TRBD1
TGTGCCAGCAGGGCGACAGGGGAGGTTGAGCAGTTCTTC
CASRATGEVEQFF
>TRBV12-3/TRBV12-4|few|TRBJ1-2|-
TGTGCCAGCAGTTCCGCCGGGACATCGTATGGCTACACCTTC
CASSSAGTSYGYTF
>TRBV20-1|-|TRBJ1-4|-
TGCAGTGCTAGGCTCGGTATTGGTGAAAAACTGTTTTTT
CSARLGIGEKLFF
>TRBV6-5|-|TRBJ1-2|-
TGTGCCAGCAGTAACTCCCGGTTTGGCTACACCTTC
CASSNSRFGYTF
>TRBV7-2|few|TRBJ1-2|TRBD1
TGTGCCAGCAGCTTAGTTCCGGGACAGGGAAATGGCTACACCTTC
CASSLVPGQGNGYTF
>TRBV12-3/TRBV12-4|-|TRBJ1-5|TRBD1
TGTGCCAGCAGTTTCGGGACAGGGGACAATCAGCCCCAGCATTTT
CASSFGTGDNQPQHF
>TRBV7-2|-|TRBJ2-7|-
TGTGCCAGCAGCCCCGGGGGCGGAGTAAGCTCCTACGAGCAGTACTTC
CASSPGGGVSSYEQYF
>TRBV29-1|-|TRBJ1-2|TRBD1
TGCAGCGTTTGGGGATTGGACAGGTACTATGGCTACACCTTC
CSVWGLDRYYGYTF
>TRBV5-1|many|TRBJ2-6|-
TGCGCCAGCAGCTTCGGCGGGGCCAACGTCCTGACTTTC
CASSFGGANVLTF
>TRBV2|few|TRBJ2-5|-
TGTGCCAGCAGTGTGTTACAGGATCAAGAGACCCAGTACTTC
CASSVLQDQETQYF
>TRBV6-2/TRBV6-3|few|TRBJ2-7|-
TGTGCCAGCAGTTACCCCGGGACGAGCACCTACGAGCAGTACTTC
CASSYPGTSTYEQYF